This T cell receptor (beta chain) was recovered during a study of control samples from healthy donors and cancer patients. Some clones are missing from TCRdb's copy, which holds only in-frame ones; the method was immunoSEQ multiplex PCR. Of around 140,000 clones listed, roughly 94% were seen once; the top ten hold around 12%. The CDR3 is 15 residues long. The V gene end was trimmed by 6 bases and the J gene end by 4 bases; junction bases not matched to a gene: 5. The germline gives CDR1 MDHEN, CDR2 SYDVKM. The clonotype was recovered from a man in his forties in good health. The gene calls are TRBV28 and TRBJ2-2; 10 nucleotides match TRBD1. The source material was blood. The CDR3 nucleotides read TGTGCCAGCAGATCCAGGACAGGGGGCACCGGGGAGCTGTTTTTT. This sequence encodes CASRSRTGGTGELFF.